This T cell receptor beta chain was retrieved from a study of naive and memory T cell subsets listed by TCRdb under 2017. Regarding the study in general: Sorted naive and memory T cell subsets from peripheral blood were analyzed in the study using a UMI-based, open-source pipeline for TCR alpha and beta sequencing. Complete agreement was observed between the functional CMV T cell responses and the IgG serology results. RNA was DNase-treated and reverse transcribed with TCR constant-region primers, mostly using SuperScript III.

TCR alpha and beta chain libraries were amplified separately from the second PCR step onward. CMV status of each donor was established by measuring IFNgamma production from CD4+ T cells after fresh PBMCs were stimulated overnight with CMV viral lysate. Miltenyi beads were used first to positively select CD4 T cells, and CD8 T cells were then positively selected from the CD4-negative fraction. After staining for CD3, CD4, CD8, CD45RA, CD27 and a live/dead dye, cells were sorted on a BD Aria II into four subsets based on CD45RA and CD27. A few healthy volunteers provided blood, and the blood of each volunteer was split into CD4 and CD8 T cells and then into four differentiation subsets. Around 120 ml of peripheral blood was collected from each donor, and PBMC were isolated from the blood using Ficoll-Paque PLUS density-gradient centrifugation. After sorting, cells were lysed in RLT buffer, RNA was extracted using a Qiagen RNeasy kit, and the extracted RNA was stored at -80 degrees C.

V and J are truncated by 0 bases and 0 bases respectively, leaving an intervening sequence of 6 bases. The CDR3 starts with the cysteine, ends with the phenylalanine, and has 14 residues. The sequence is cut down to CDR3 DNA, 42 bases in frame from base 1. CDR1 and CDR2 are drawn from the germline V gene: SGDLS, YYNGEE. On this clonotype: The clone's antigen remains unknown. No base quality information exists; no much larger clone differs at one position.

Library creation used UMI-ligation and nested PCR. The beta constant-region primer was an equimolar mix of two oligonucleotides covering both TRBC1 and TRBC2. The ligated cDNA went through four rounds of PCR with nested alpha and beta constant-region primers together with the SP2 primer. A single-stranded oligonucleotide containing the SP2 primer and a 12-nucleotide UMI was joined to the 3' end of the cDNA by T4 RNA ligase 1. Incubation of the ligation reaction lasted about 19-24 hours at 16 degrees C. PCR2 was typically run as a SYBR Green qPCR and stopped at a predetermined threshold to prevent over-amplification. All purifications after the first were performed with Agencourt AMPure XP magnetic beads. Library amounts were measured by Qubit and library quality was assessed on a TapeStation, where the main peak was expected at around 650 bp. Pooled libraries were sequenced on an Illumina MiSeq with v2 2x251 paired-end kits, typically giving roughly 0.9-2.1 million reads per sample. Each sample library was pooled at around 4.1 nM, and roughly 5-8% PhiX was included to improve cluster recognition. For the original study's pipeline: V and J genes were assigned to Demultiplexor-processed FASTQ reads by Decombinator through tag matching, with a single base-pair mismatch being allowed. Collapsinator used UMIs to correct both sequencing errors and frequency errors arising from PCR heterogeneity. TCRs were translated and CDR3s were extracted from the conserved cysteine to the FGXG phenylalanine by CDR3Translator, with non-productive sequences being flagged. Repertoires were subsampled to equal numbers of UMI-defined TCRs before Gini, Shannon entropy and inverse Simpson indices were calculated. Within the linear range, a power law was fitted by maximum likelihood to the distributions of clonotype abundance. For one naive CD8 sample, the pipeline and MIGEC produced similar UMI counts, unique TCR numbers and clonal distributions. In one analysis, naive TCRs also found in any memory subset of the same donor were removed from the naive repertoire. The repertoires were searched for roughly 7,000 CMV-associated CDR3 sequences that had been compiled from VDJdb and a published dataset. The raw public data were reprocessed by TCRdb itself: fastp quality trimming at Q25, MiXCR clonotype calling, in-frame beta chains only. Duplicate CDR3 protein sequences are folded into a single record with the most common DNA and genes. TCRdb, rather than the study authors, made the V and J calls. Here the sample has over 110,000 distinct CDR3 sequences; about 20% occur a single time. The ten largest clones take up around 0.63% of the sample.

The research as a whole found: The repertoire findings for the naive and memory subsets could not be validated against a ground truth, as none was available. Naive repertoires, especially CD8, contained a few larger clonotypes, possibly memory cells re-expressing CD45RA. RNA-based TCR counts may be affected by expression changes linked to T cell activation and differentiation. Once error correction was done, more than 95% of naive TCR sequences showed up just once, which made the naive abundance distributions much steeper than those of the memory subsets. A power law was followed by TCR abundance, with an exponent that differed between naive and memory subsets but was consistent across the three individuals. In both CD4 and CD8 cells, going from naive through CM, EM and EMRA, the Gini index went up while Shannon and inverse Simpson diversity went down. Clonotypes were defined as single alpha or beta chain sequences, not paired alpha/beta receptors.

This clonotype originated in a human donor in good health. Recombination linked TRBV9 to TRBJ1-1; no confident D gene assignment can be made. Sequenced material: naive CD8+ T cells from blood. What this sample's cell subset or site label stands for: naive T cells, CD45RA high CD27+. This receptor has the CDR3 CASSVEGLNTEAFF. In nucleotide form, the sequence is TGTGCCAGCAGCGTAGAAGGGTTGAACACTGAAGCTTTCTTT. Joined to the reference TRBV9 and TRBJ1-1 proteins, this CDR3 gives the full variable domain: DSGVTQTPKHLITATGQRVTLRCSPRSGDLSVYWYQQSLDQGLQFLIQYYNGEERAKGNILERFSAQQFPDLHSELNLSSLELGDSALYFCASSVEGLNTEAFFGQGTRLTVV.